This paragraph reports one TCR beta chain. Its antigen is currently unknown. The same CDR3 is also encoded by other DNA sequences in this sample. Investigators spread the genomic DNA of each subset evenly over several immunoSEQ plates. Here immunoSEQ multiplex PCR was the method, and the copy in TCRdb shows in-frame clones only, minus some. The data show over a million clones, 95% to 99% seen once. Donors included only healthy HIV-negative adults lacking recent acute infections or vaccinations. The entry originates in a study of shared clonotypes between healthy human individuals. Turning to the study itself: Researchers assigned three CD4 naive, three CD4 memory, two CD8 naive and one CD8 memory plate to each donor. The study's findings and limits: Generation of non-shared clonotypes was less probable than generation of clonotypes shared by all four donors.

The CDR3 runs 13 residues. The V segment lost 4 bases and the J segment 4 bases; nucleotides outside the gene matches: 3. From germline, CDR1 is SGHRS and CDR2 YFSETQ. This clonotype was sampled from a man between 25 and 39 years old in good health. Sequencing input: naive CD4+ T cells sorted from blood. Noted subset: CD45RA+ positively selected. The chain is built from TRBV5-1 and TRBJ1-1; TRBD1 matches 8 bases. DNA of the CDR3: TGCGCCAGCAGCCAGGGGGCTGGCACTGAAGCTTTCTTT. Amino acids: CASSQGAGTEAFF.